Listed below are T cell receptor beta chains from one sample, sequenced in a study of beta chain features in type 1 diabetes. The assay was immunoSEQ multiplex PCR, and TCRdb's table has in-frame clones only and misses some. The repertoire holds more than 130,000 clones, with less than 9% as singletons. Material for sequencing was central memory CD4+ T cells from blood. Receptor source: a woman in her 30s in good health. Each CDR3 is given with its conserved first and last residue. Each record gives: V gene, clone size, D gene, J gene, CDR3 protein, CDR3 DNA. The D gene is left open where the match is weak. Rows may omit the clone size; those that give it use once, few, many or a size class.

V gene: TRBV27
clone size: few
D gene: TRBD2
J gene: TRBJ2-1
CDR3 protein: CASSRDSGDSSYNEQFF
CDR3 DNA: TGTGCCAGCAGCCGTGATAGCGGGGATAGCTCCTACAATGAGCAGTTCTTC

V gene: TRBV19
clone size: few
D gene: .
J gene: TRBJ2-5
CDR3 protein: CASSMNRKTQETQYF
CDR3 DNA: TGTGCCAGTAGTATGAACAGGAAGACCCAAGAGACCCAGTACTTC

V gene: TRBV7-2
clone size: .
D gene: .
J gene: TRBJ2-3
CDR3 protein: CASSLGPGGGTDTQYF
CDR3 DNA: TGTGCCAGCAGCTTAGGCCCGGGTGGAGGCACAGATACGCAGTATTTT

V gene: TRBV5-1
clone size: few
D gene: .
J gene: TRBJ2-1
CDR3 protein: CASSKNRVGTPSNEQFF
CDR3 DNA: TGCGCCAGCAGCAAGAACAGGGTAGGGACCCCTTCCAATGAGCAGTTCTTC

V gene: TRBV5-1
clone size: few
D gene: .
J gene: TRBJ2-3
CDR3 protein: CASRREGTDTQYF
CDR3 DNA: TGCGCCAGCAGGCGGGAAGGCACAGATACGCAGTATTTT

V gene: TRBV2
clone size: few
D gene: .
J gene: TRBJ2-7
CDR3 protein: CASSAWQGGTYEQYF
CDR3 DNA: TGTGCCAGCAGTGCTTGGCAGGGTGGAACCTACGAGCAGTACTTC

V gene: TRBV11-2
clone size: .
D gene: .
J gene: TRBJ1-3
CDR3 protein: CASSSQILPGLRSGNTIYF
CDR3 DNA: TGTGCCAGCAGCTCCCAGATTCTACCGGGACTCCGCTCTGGAAACACCATATATTTT

V gene: TRBV18
clone size: many
D gene: .
J gene: TRBJ2-7
CDR3 protein: CASSPGDRGVYEQYF
CDR3 DNA: TGTGCCAGCTCACCAGGCGACCGCGGGGTCTACGAGCAGTACTTC

V gene: TRBV2
clone size: few
D gene: TRBD2
J gene: TRBJ2-1
CDR3 protein: CASSEYRNEAGEEFF
CDR3 DNA: TGTGCCAGCAGTGAATACAGGAACGAAGCGGGAGAGGAGTTCTTC

V gene: TRBV11-1
clone size: .
D gene: .
J gene: TRBJ2-1
CDR3 protein: CASSLASGVSYNEQFF
CDR3 DNA: TGTGCCAGCAGCTTAGCGTCCGGGGTCTCCTACAATGAGCAGTTCTTC

V gene: TRBV18
clone size: .
D gene: TRBD1
J gene: TRBJ2-7
CDR3 protein: CASSPSRTGENEQYF
CDR3 DNA: TGTGCCAGCTCACCTAGTAGGACAGGGGAAAACGAGCAGTACTTC

V gene: TRBV30
clone size: .
D gene: TRBD1
J gene: TRBJ1-6
CDR3 protein: CAWSARTGTSPLHF
CDR3 DNA: TGTGCCTGGAGTGCCAGGACAGGGACCTCACCCCTCCACTTT

V gene: TRBV2
clone size: .
D gene: TRBD1
J gene: TRBJ2-3
CDR3 protein: CASSVPQGTDTQYF
CDR3 DNA: TGTGCCAGCAGTGTGCCACAGGGGACAGATACGCAGTATTTT

V gene: TRBV28
clone size: .
D gene: .
J gene: TRBJ1-5
CDR3 protein: CASSKQYSNQPQHF
CDR3 DNA: TGTGCCAGCAGCAAACAGTATAGCAATCAGCCCCAGCATTTT

V gene: TRBV21-1
clone size: .
D gene: .
J gene: TRBJ2-1
CDR3 protein: CASSKCGKGTDEQFF
CDR3 DNA: TGTGCCAGCAGCAAATGCGGGAAAGGAACCGATGAGCAGTTCTTC

V gene: TRBV11-1
clone size: few
D gene: TRBD1
J gene: TRBJ2-2
CDR3 protein: CASSPRPGSGGSGELFF
CDR3 DNA: TGTGCCAGCAGCCCGCGACCGGGCTCAGGGGGATCCGGGGAGCTGTTTTTT

V gene: TRBV7-2
clone size: few
D gene: TRBD2
J gene: TRBJ2-7
CDR3 protein: CASSSGEREYF
CDR3 DNA: TGTGCCAGCAGCAGCGGGGAGAGGGAGTACTTC